This is a list of T cell receptor beta chains from one sample in a study of molecular identifiers for immune sequencing clone quantification. TCRdb passed the PCR reads through MiXCR, listing each CDR3 protein once. The sample records 550,000 to 750,000 distinct CDR3 sequences, just under 20% being singletons. The source material was naive CD8+ T cells from blood, with Jurkat cell RNA spiked in. All receptors come from a human donor in good health. Some libraries in this study had Jurkat cell RNA spiked in. CDR3s include the opening cysteine and the closing phenylalanine or tryptophan. A D gene is named only where the DNA matches it firmly. Where a row states a size, it is once, few, many or the class of an expanded clone; other rows omit it.

TRBJ1-5	TRBD1	TRBV19	NA	CASTLVGTENQPQHF	TGTGCCAGTACCCTTGTTGGGACAGAAAATCAGCCCCAGCATTTT
TRBJ2-7	NA	TRBV2	NA	CASSPSGGNYEQYF	TGTGCCAGCAGTCCCTCTGGGGGGAACTACGAGCAGTACTTC
TRBJ2-1	NA	TRBV6-5	NA	CAGSYGGSSYNEQFF	TGTGCCGGCAGTTACGGTGGGAGCTCCTACAATGAGCAGTTCTTC
TRBJ1-1	NA	TRBV4-3	many	CASSQEARTEAFF	TGCGCCAGCAGCCAAGAGGCCCGGACTGAAGCTTTCTTT
TRBJ2-5	TRBD2	TRBV29-1	many	CSATLAGEVRETQYF	TGCAGCGCCACCCTAGCGGGAGAGGTCAGGGAGACCCAGTACTTC
TRBJ2-4	NA	TRBV27	many	CASSSWTGRILAKNIQYF	TGTGCCAGCAGTTCATGGACGGGGAGGATACTAGCCAAAAACATTCAGTACTTC
TRBJ2-1	TRBD1	TRBV27	few	CASSLDRDNEQFF	TGTGCCAGCAGCCTCGACAGGGACAATGAGCAGTTCTTC
TRBJ2-7	TRBD2	TRBV11-2	few	CASSLGPSGNSNSYEQYF	TGTGCCAGCAGCTTAGGGCCTAGCGGGAATTCCAACTCCTACGAGCAGTACTTC
TRBJ2-2	NA	TRBV27	once	CASSPRLGLSSGELFF	TGTGCCAGCAGTCCAAGGTTAGGTCTGAGTTCCGGGGAGCTGTTTTTT
TRBJ1-1	NA	TRBV2	many	CASSEVGGMNTEAFF	TGTGCCAGCAGTGAAGTTGGGGGAATGAACACTGAAGCTTTCTTT
TRBJ1-1	TRBD1	TRBV4-1	many	CASSQVGQANTEAFF	TGCGCCAGCAGCCAAGTAGGACAGGCCAACACTGAAGCTTTCTTT
TRBJ2-3	NA	TRBV7-9	many	CASSLVSGADTQYF	TGTGCCAGCAGCTTAGTCTCGGGAGCAGATACGCAGTATTTT
TRBJ1-1	NA	TRBV29-1	many	CSVDPGIPEAFF	TGCAGCGTTGACCCAGGAATTCCTGAAGCTTTCTTT
TRBJ2-3	NA	TRBV27	few	CASSLFISASTDTQYF	TGTGCCAGCAGTTTATTTATCTCCGCTTCCACAGATACGCAGTATTTT
TRBJ1-4	NA	TRBV11-2	NA	CASSLISREKLFF	TGTGCCAGCAGCTTAATCTCACGAGAAAAACTGTTTTTT
TRBJ2-2	NA	TRBV5-8	many	CASSFYRINTGELFF	TGTGCCAGCAGCTTTTACAGAATAAACACCGGGGAGCTGTTTTTT
TRBJ2-3	NA	TRBV19	many	CASSTTQGDTQYF	TGTGCCAGTAGTACCACTCAAGGAGATACGCAGTATTTT
TRBJ2-7	TRBD2	TRBV19	NA	CAGSAGVSYEQYF	TGTGCCGGTAGCGCGGGGGTCTCCTACGAGCAGTACTTC
TRBJ2-7	TRBD1	TRBV10-3	many	CAISTAPPVFTGGEEQYF	TGTGCCATCAGTACAGCCCCCCCGGTGTTTACAGGGGGTGAGGAGCAGTACTTC
TRBJ2-5	NA	TRBV19	NA	CASSVRTTQETQYF	TGTGCCAGTAGTGTAAGGACCACCCAAGAGACCCAGTACTTC
TRBJ2-1	NA	TRBV6-6	many	CASSSTGTVNEQFF	TGTGCCAGCAGTTCAACAGGGACGGTAAATGAGCAGTTCTTC
TRBJ2-7	TRBD2	TRBV20-1	many	CSGAFPGTSGPYEQYF	TGCAGTGGGGCCTTTCCCGGGACTAGCGGGCCCTACGAGCAGTACTTC
TRBJ2-5	TRBD1	TRBV13	many	CASSRTGWQETQYF	TGTGCCAGCAGCAGGACAGGTTGGCAAGAGACCCAGTACTTC
TRBJ1-1	TRBD1	TRBV18	many	CASSPPDRGTEAFF	TGTGCCAGCTCACCACCTGACAGGGGCACTGAAGCTTTCTTT